This entry concerns a single TCR beta chain. These data originate in a study of blood T cell repertoires in COVID-19. Background on the study: The United States, Italy and Spain were the sources of the acute and convalescent COVID-19 samples. T cells, B-cell-depleted T cells, or PBMCs supplied cDNA or gDNA.

In the original processing: Reference gene primer amplification gave estimated nucleated cell counts. TCRdb keeps only in-frame clones here, not all; method: immunoSEQ multiplex PCR. V and J calls plus clone size are reproduced from that table; the DNA served to infer D and trimming. The data show 140,000 or so clones, around nine tenths seen once. V was trimmed by 4 bases and J by 0 bases, leaving 19 bases between them. The length of the CDR3 is 18 residues. In germline, CDR1 is SGHTA, CDR2 FQGNSA. The rearrangement joins TRBV7-2 to TRBJ1-5, with D tentatively TRBD1 (5 bases). The sample was peripheral blood. The sequence came from a woman in her forties or fifties with active or convalescent COVID-19. Here the CDR3 DNA reads TGTGCCAGCAGCTCACCCGGTGGGGGGGGGTATAGCAATCAGCCCCAGCATTTT. It is translated as CASSSPGGGGYSNQPQHF.